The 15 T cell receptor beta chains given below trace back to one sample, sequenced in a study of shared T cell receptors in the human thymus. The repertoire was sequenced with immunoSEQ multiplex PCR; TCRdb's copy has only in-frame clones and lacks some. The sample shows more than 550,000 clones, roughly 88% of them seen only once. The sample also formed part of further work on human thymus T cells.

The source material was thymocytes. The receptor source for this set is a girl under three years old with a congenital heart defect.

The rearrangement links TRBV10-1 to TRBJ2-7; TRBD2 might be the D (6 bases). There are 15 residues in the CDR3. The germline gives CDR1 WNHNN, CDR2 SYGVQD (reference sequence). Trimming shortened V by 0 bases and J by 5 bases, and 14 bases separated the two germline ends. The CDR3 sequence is CASSESEGGKNEQYF. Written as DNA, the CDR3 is TGCGCCAGCAGTGAGTCGGAGGGAGGAAAAAACGAGCAGTACTTC.

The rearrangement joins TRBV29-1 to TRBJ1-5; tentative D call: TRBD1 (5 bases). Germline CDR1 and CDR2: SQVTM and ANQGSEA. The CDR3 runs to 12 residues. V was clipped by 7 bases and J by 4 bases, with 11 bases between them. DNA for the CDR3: TGCAGCGCCAAGACAGAAAATCAGCCCCAGCATTTT. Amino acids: CSAKTENQPQHF.

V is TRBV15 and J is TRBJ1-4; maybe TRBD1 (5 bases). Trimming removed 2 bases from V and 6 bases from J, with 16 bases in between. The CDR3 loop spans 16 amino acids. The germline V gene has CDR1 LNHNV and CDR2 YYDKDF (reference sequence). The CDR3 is CATSRPRTPRDEKLFF. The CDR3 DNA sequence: TGTGCCACCAGCAGACCCAGGACACCCAGGGATGAAAAACTGTTTTTT.

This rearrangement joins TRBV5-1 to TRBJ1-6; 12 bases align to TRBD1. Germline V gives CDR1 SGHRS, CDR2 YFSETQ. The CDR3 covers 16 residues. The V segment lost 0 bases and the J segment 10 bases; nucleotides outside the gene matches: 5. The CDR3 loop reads CASSLGVGTGGSPLHF. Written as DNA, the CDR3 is TGCGCCAGCAGCTTGGGGGTCGGGACAGGGGGCTCACCCCTCCACTTT.

This chain's CDR3 is CASSRRRDRERDQPQHF. CDR3 DNA: TGTGCCAGCAGCCGCCGAAGGGACAGGGAAAGGGATCAGCCCCAGCATTTT. The gene calls are TRBV4-2 and TRBJ1-5, with TRBD1 identical over 9 bases. The CDR3 contains 17 residues. Germline loops: CDR1 LGHNA, CDR2 YNFKEQ. The junction had 12 bases not matched to a gene; V was cut back by 4 bases and J by 5 bases.

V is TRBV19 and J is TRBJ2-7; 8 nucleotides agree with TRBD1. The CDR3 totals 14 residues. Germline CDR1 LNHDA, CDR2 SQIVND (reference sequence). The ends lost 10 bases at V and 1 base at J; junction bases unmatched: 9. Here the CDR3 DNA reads TGTGCCACCCACTCAGGGGGCCCTTCCTACGAGCAGTACTTC. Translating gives CATHSGGPSYEQYF.

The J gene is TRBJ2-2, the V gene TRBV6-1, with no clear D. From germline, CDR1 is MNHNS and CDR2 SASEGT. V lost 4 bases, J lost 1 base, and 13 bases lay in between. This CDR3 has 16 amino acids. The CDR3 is CASSGLRKQNTGELFF. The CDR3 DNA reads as TGTGCCAGCAGTGGACTCAGAAAACAGAACACCGGGGAGCTGTTTTTT.

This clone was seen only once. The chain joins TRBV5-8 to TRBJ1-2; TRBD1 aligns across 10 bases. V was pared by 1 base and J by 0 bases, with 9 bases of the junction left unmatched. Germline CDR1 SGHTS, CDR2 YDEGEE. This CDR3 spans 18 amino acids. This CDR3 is CASSLLGTGASANYGYTF. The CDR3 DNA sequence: TGTGCCAGCAGCTTGTTGGGGACAGGGGCTTCAGCTAACTATGGCTACACCTTC. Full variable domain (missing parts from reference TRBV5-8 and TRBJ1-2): EAGVTQSPTHLIKTRGQQATLRCSPISGHTSVYWYQQALGLGLQFLLWYDEGEERNRGNFPPRFSGRQFPNYSSELNVNALELEDSALYLCASSLLGTGASANYGYTFGSGTRLTVV.

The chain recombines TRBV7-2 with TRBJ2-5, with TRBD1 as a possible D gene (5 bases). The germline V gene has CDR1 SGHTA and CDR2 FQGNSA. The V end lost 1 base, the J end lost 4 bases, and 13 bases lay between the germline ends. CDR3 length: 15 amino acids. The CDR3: CASSLVQGVGETQYF. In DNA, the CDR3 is TGTGCCAGCAGCTTAGTTCAGGGCGTGGGAGAGACCCAGTACTTC. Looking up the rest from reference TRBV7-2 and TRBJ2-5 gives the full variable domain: GAGVSQSPSNKVTEKGKDVELRCDPISGHTALYWYRQSLGQGLEFLIYFQGNSAPDKSGLPSDRFSAERTGGSVSTLTIQRTQQEDSAVYLCASSLVQGVGETQYFGPGTRLLVL.

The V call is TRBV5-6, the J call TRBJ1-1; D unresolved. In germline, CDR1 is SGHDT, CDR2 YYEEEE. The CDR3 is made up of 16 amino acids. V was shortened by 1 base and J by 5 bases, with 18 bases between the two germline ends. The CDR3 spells CASSLFTASQRTEAFF. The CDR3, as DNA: TGTGCCAGCAGCTTGTTCACGGCTTCTCAGAGGACTGAAGCTTTCTTT.

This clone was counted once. CDR3 protein: CATSRQGGSRGAFNYGYTF. CDR3 DNA: TGTGCCACCAGCAGGCAGGGAGGATCTAGAGGGGCGTTTAACTATGGCTACACCTTC. J is TRBJ1-2 and V is TRBV15, with D possibly being TRBD1 (5 bases). Between the trimmed V and J ends, which lost 3 bases and 1 base, there was a span of 24 bases. There are 19 residues in the CDR3. Germline V gene lookup returns CDR1 LNHNV and CDR2 YYDKDF (reference sequence). The full variable domain, completed using reference TRBV15 and TRBJ1-2, is DAMVIQNPRYQVTQFGKPVTLSCSQTLNHNVMYWYQQKSSQAPKLLFHYYDKDFNNEADTPDNFQSRRPNTSFCFLDIRSPGLGDTAMYLCATSRQGGSRGAFNYGYTFGSGTRLTVV.

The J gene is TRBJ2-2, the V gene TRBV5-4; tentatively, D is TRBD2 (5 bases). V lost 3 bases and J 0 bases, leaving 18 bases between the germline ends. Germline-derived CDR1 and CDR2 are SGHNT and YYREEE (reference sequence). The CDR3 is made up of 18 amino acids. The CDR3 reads CASSSLAFLKANTGELFF. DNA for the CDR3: TGTGCCAGCAGCTCCCTAGCTTTCCTAAAAGCGAACACCGGGGAGCTGTTTTTT.

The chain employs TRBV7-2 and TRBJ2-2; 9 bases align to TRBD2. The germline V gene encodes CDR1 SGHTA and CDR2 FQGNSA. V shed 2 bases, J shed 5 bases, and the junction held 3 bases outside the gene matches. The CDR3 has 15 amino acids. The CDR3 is CASSLRLAGTGELFF. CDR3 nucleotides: TGTGCCAGCAGCTTAAGGCTAGCGGGGACCGGGGAGCTGTTTTTT.

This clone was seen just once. The CDR3 DNA sequence: TGTGCCAGCAGTGCCCGGGATGTGGACACTGAAGCTTTCTTT. Amino acid sequence: CASSARDVDTEAFF. This chain connects TRBV6-5 to TRBJ1-1; no firm D call. Germline loops: CDR1 MNHEY, CDR2 SVGAGI. This CDR3 has 14 amino acids. V was pared by 5 bases and J by 3 bases, with 13 bases between.

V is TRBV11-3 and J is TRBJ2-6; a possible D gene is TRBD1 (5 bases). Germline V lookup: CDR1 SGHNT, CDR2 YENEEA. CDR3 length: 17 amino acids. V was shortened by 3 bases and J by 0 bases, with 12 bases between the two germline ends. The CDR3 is CASSFTGSSSGANVLTF. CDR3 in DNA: TGTGCCAGCAGCTTTACAGGTTCAAGCTCTGGGGCCAACGTCCTGACTTTC.